This entry is about one TCR beta chain. Its specificity is unknown. The source of the sample is a study of T cell responses to AZD1222 COVID-19 vaccine. Findings of the study overall: Seropositive at baseline were only six AZD1222 recipients.

The CDR3 sequence is 16 residues long. Unmatched junction bases numbered 4, after V lost 0 bases and J lost 0 bases. Germline V gene data show CDR1 as SGHAT and CDR2 as FQNNGV. Timing groups of about 4 and about 12 weeks for second doses were pooled. Assay: immunoSEQ multiplex PCR; the TCRdb copy retains only in-frame clones and omits some. This table has 100,000 to 150,000 clones, roughly 84% appearing once. The TCR originated in an adult who received the AZD1222 COVID-19 vaccine. The starting material was peripheral blood, obtained 28 days after the second AZD1222 dose. The chain recombines TRBV11-2 with TRBJ2-5; TRBD2 matches 7 bases. As DNA, the CDR3 is TGTGCCAGCAGCTTAGATGGCGGGAGCAACCAAGAGACCCAGTACTTC. It specifies CASSLDGGSNQETQYF.